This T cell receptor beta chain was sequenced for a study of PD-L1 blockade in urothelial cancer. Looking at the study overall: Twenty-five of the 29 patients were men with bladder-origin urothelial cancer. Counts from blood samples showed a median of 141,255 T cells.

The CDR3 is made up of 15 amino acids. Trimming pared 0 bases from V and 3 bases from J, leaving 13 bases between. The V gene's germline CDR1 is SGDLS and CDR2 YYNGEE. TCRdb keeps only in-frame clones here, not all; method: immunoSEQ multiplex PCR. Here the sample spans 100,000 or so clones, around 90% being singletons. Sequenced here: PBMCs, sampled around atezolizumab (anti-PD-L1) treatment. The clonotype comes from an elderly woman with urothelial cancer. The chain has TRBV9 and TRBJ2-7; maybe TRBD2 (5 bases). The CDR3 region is CASSVGGGSHYEQYF. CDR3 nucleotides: TGTGCCAGCAGCGTAGGCGGCGGGTCTCACTACGAGCAGTACTTC.